The 17 T cell receptor beta chains presented below share a single source sample, sequenced in a study of CD4 T cells in relation to SARS-CoV-2 and coronaviruses. The data were produced by immunoSEQ multiplex PCR, yet TCRdb's version contains in-frame clones alone and is incomplete. The table records about 17,000 clones, about 80% of them present only once. These receptors lack a known antigen. Before the COVID-19 pandemic, during about 2010-2018, CD4+ T cells were taken from unexposed donors. After approximately 10 days of culture, CD4+ T cells were isolated. The material sequenced was CD4+ T cells from PBMCs, cultured in vitro. The source of these receptors is a human donor in good health.

The chain is built from TRBV7-2 and TRBJ1-2, with 7 bases aligning to TRBD1. V gave up 5 bases and J gave up 3 bases; unmatched junction bases: 12. Per the germline V gene, CDR1 is SGHTA and CDR2 is FQGNSA. CDR3 length: 16 amino acids. The CDR3 sequence is CASSGYLQGSYYGYTF. The CDR3, as DNA: TGTGCCAGCAGCGGGTATTTACAGGGGTCTTACTATGGCTACACCTTC.

The chain couples TRBV5-6 to TRBJ2-3, with 13 bases fitting TRBD2. Trimming removed 3 bases from V and 6 bases from J; junction bases left unmatched: 10. The CDR3 covers 17 residues. Germline-derived CDR1 and CDR2 are SGHDT and YYEEEE. The CDR3 nucleotides are TGTGCCAGCAGCTCGGGACTAGCGGGAAGTTGGGTCGATACGCAGTATTTT. Amino acid sequence: CASSSGLAGSWVDTQYF.

The chain has TRBV5-1 and TRBJ1-2; D unresolved. Trimming took off 0 bases at V and 7 bases at J, with 10 bases between the two ends. CDR3 length: 13 residues. Looked up from germline, CDR1 is SGHRS and CDR2 is YFSETQ. This chain's CDR3 is CASSLDREGGYTF. The CDR3 nucleotides are TGCGCCAGCAGCTTGGACCGGGAAGGTGGCTACACCTTC.

In this sample, this clone turned up a few times. The rearrangement joins TRBV5-1 to TRBJ1-5; D gene unclear. The V end was cut by 4 bases, the J end by 7 bases, with 12 bases between. Germline CDR1 is SGHRS and CDR2 is YFSETQ. The CDR3 has 13 residues. The DNA for the CDR3 is TGCGCCAGCAGCCCCCTTGAGGGCCAGCCCCAGCATTTT. This codes for CASSPLEGQPQHF. Combining the CDR3 with reference TRBV5-1 and TRBJ1-5 gives the whole variable domain KAGVTQTPRYLIKTRGQQVTLSCSPISGHRSVSWYQQTPGQGLQFLFEYFSETQRNKGNFPGRFSGRQFSNSRSEMNVSTLELGDSALYLCASSPLEGQPQHFGDGTRLSIL.

The count of this clone is one. The chain has TRBV24-1 and TRBJ1-2; possibly TRBD1 for D (5 bases). CDR1 KGHDR and CDR2 SFDVKD come from the germline V gene. This CDR3 has 16 residues. The V gene lost 3 bases and the J gene lost 2 bases, with 15 bases spanning the gap. CDR3 in amino acids: CATSDAPKGSNYGYTF. As DNA, the CDR3 is TGTGCCACCAGTGATGCCCCTAAGGGGTCCAACTATGGCTACACCTTC.

The rearrangement links TRBV6-5 to TRBJ2-3; D unclear. CDR1 and CDR2 from the germline V gene are MNHEY and SVGAGI. The CDR3 totals 14 residues. The germline V and J ends were trimmed by 6 bases and 2 bases, with 12 bases remaining between them. CDR3 coding DNA: TGTGCCAGCAGGCCTCAAGATCTCACAGATACGCAGTATTTT. This encodes CASRPQDLTDTQYF.

This chain connects TRBV9 to TRBJ1-1; TRBD1 aligns across 8 bases. Losses at the gene ends were 3 bases for V and 5 bases for J; bases not matched to a gene: 9. This CDR3 spans 15 amino acids. Looked up from germline, CDR1 is SGDLS and CDR2 is YYNGEE. The CDR3 reads CASSAHPTGVTEAFF. Here the CDR3 DNA reads TGTGCCAGCAGCGCGCACCCGACAGGGGTTACTGAAGCTTTCTTT.

This rearrangement joins TRBV2 to TRBJ2-4, with D possibly being TRBD2 (5 bases). CDR3 size: 15 residues. V was trimmed by 2 bases and J by 0 bases, leaving 8 bases between them. Per germline, CDR1 SNHLY and CDR2 FYNNEI. The CDR3 loop reads CASSERAGAKNIQYF. CDR3 sequence (DNA): TGTGCCAGCAGTGAACGTGCGGGAGCCAAAAACATTCAGTACTTC.

This chain joins TRBV6-5 and TRBJ2-5; D is unclear. Trimming stripped 6 bases from V and 0 bases from J, with 8 bases between. Germline assignment: CDR1 MNHEY and CDR2 SVGAGI. The length of the CDR3 is 13 residues. The CDR3 region has the DNA TGTGCCAGCAGGGGCCTCCACCAAGAGACCCAGTACTTC. It codes for CASRGLHQETQYF.

V and J are TRBV5-6 and TRBJ1-5; perhaps TRBD1 as D (5 bases). This CDR3 spans 15 amino acids. V shed 0 bases and J shed 3 bases, with 10 bases lying between them. Germline CDR1 and CDR2: SGHDT and YYEEEE. CDR3 sequence: CASSLGGGINQPQHF. The CDR3 DNA reads TGTGCCAGCAGCTTGGGGGGCGGGATCAATCAGCCCCAGCATTTT.

V and J are TRBV13 and TRBJ2-7, with 7 bases fitting TRBD1. The CDR3 loop spans 14 amino acids. The junction had 10 bases not matched to a gene; V was cut back by 5 bases and J by 6 bases. The germline V gene encodes CDR1 PRHDT and CDR2 FYEKMQ (reference sequence). The CDR3: CASSPYRGGSEQYF. Written as DNA, the CDR3 is TGTGCCAGCAGCCCATACAGGGGTGGGTCCGAGCAGTACTTC. Complete variable domain (other parts from reference TRBV13 and TRBJ2-7): AAGVIQSPRHLIKEKRETATLKCYPIPRHDTVYWYQQGPGQDPQFLISFYEKMQSDKGSIPDRFSAQQFSDYHSELNMSSLELGDSALYFCASSPYRGGSEQYFGPGTRLTVT.

V gene TRBV19 combines with J gene TRBJ2-6; 9 bases match TRBD1. Germline CDR1 LNHDA, CDR2 SQIVND (reference sequence). The CDR3 loop spans 18 amino acids. Trimming removed 3 bases from V and 1 base from J; junction bases left unmatched: 7. The DNA of the CDR3 is TGTGCCAGTAGTATGGCGGGACAGGGATATTCTGGGGCCAACGTCCTGACTTTC. Protein product: CASSMAGQGYSGANVLTF.

This clone was detected only a few times. This sequence joins TRBV4-1 and TRBJ1-2, with 7 positions matching TRBD1. V lost 3 bases and J lost 3; bases outside the gene matches: 4. The CDR3 extends over 14 amino acids. The V gene's germline CDR1 is MGHRA and CDR2 YSYEKL. CDR3 in DNA: TGCGCCAGCAGCCAGGGACAGCTAGACTATGGCTACACCTTC. Translating gives CASSQGQLDYGYTF.

This chain connects TRBV9 to TRBJ1-5, with D possibly TRBD1 on 5 matching bases. Deletions cut 4 bases from V and 0 bases from J, with 11 bases between. Germline CDR1 SGDLS, CDR2 YYNGEE. CDR3 length equals 15 residues. The CDR3 spells CASSPQGGSNQPQHF. In nucleotides, the CDR3 is TGTGCCAGCAGCCCTCAGGGAGGTAGCAATCAGCCCCAGCATTTT.

The sample holds one count of this clone. The chain links TRBV28 to TRBJ2-6, with a tentative D call TRBD2 (5 bases). Trimming took 5 bases from V and 0 from J, leaving 11 bases between them. Germline lookup yields CDR1 MDHEN and CDR2 SYDVKM. The CDR3 totals 16 residues. The CDR3 protein is CASSKMGASGANVLTF. CDR3 sequence (DNA): TGTGCCAGCAGTAAAATGGGAGCCTCTGGGGCCAACGTCCTGACTTTC.

This clone came up once. This chain joins TRBV28 and TRBJ1-1, with D hard to call. V was trimmed by 7 bases and J by 0 bases, leaving 15 bases between them. The CDR3 totals 15 residues. Germline CDR1 reads MDHEN; CDR2 reads SYDVKM. CDR3 in DNA: TGTGCCAGCAATACGGGTACTCACATGAACACTGAAGCTTTCTTT. This sequence encodes CASNTGTHMNTEAFF.

The chain couples TRBV6-5 to TRBJ2-2; D call uncertain. The CDR3 runs to 16 residues. Looked up from germline, CDR1 is MNHEY and CDR2 is SVGAGI. The V end was cut by 0 bases, the J end by 1 base, with 9 bases between. The CDR3 spells CASSYSGSWNTGELFF. The CDR3 coding sequence is TGTGCCAGCAGTTACTCGGGCAGTTGGAACACCGGGGAGCTGTTTTTT.